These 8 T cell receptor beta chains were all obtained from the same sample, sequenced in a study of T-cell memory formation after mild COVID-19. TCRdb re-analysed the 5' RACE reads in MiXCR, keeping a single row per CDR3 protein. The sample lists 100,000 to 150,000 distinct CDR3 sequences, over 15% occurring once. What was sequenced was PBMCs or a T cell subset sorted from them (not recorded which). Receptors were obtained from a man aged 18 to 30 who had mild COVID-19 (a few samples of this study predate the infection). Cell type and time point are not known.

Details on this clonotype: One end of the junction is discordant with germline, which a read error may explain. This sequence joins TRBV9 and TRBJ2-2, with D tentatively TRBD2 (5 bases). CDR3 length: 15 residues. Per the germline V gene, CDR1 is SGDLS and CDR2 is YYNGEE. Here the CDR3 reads CASSGRAGNTRELFF. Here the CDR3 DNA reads TGTGCCAGCAGCGGGCGAGCCGGGAACACCAGGGAGCTGTTTTTT.

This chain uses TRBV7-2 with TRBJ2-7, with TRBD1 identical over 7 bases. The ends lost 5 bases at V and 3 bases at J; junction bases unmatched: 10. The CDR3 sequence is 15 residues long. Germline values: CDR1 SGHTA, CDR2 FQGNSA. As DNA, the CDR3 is TGTGCCAGCAGCGAGAACCCGGGACAGAACTACGAGCAGTACTTC. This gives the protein CASSENPGQNYEQYF.

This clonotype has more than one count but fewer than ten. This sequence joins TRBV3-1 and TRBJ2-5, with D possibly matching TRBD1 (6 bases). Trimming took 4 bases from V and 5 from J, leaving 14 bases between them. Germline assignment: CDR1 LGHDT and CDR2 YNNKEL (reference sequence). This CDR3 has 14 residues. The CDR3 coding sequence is TGTGCCAGCAGCCCTAATACAGGGTTGGAGACCCAGTACTTC. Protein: CASSPNTGLETQYF.

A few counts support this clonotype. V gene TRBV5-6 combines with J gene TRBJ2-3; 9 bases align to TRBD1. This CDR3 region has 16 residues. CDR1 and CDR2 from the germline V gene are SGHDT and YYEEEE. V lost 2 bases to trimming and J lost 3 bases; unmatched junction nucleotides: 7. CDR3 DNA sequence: TGTGCCAGCAGCTTACATCCCGGGACAGGGACAGATACGCAGTATTTT. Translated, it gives CASSLHPGTGTDTQYF.

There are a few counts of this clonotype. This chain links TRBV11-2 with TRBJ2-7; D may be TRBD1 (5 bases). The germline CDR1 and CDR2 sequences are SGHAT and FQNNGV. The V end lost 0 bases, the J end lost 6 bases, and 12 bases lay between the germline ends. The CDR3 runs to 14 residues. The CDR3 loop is CASSLELLRGEQYF. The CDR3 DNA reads TGTGCCAGCAGCTTAGAACTGCTTAGGGGCGAGCAGTACTTC.

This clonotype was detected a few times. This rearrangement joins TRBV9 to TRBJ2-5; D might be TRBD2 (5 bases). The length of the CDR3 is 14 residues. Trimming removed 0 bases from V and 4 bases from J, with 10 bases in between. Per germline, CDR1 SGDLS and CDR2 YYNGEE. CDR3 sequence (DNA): TGTGCCAGCAGCGTAGCTATTAGCGCAGAGACCCAGTACTTC. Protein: CASSVAISAETQYF.

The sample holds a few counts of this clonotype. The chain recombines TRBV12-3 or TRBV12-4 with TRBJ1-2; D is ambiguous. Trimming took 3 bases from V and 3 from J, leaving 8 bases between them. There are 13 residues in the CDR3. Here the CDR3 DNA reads TGTGCCAGCAGTTTCGGGGAAGACTATGGCTACACCTTC. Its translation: CASSFGEDYGYTF.

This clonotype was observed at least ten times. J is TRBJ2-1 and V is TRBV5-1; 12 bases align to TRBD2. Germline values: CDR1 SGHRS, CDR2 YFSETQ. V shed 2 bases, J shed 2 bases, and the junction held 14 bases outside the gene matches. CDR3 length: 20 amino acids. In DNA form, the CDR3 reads TGCGCCAGCAGCTTTCTAGCGGGGGGGCCCCCACACCGAACCTACAATGAGCAGTTCTTC. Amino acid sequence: CASSFLAGGPPHRTYNEQFF.